The 10 T cell receptor beta chains presented below share a single source sample, sequenced in a study of relationships among human T cell subsets. From mRNA, alpha and beta CDR3 regions were amplified using semiquantitative ARM-PCR. Tagged nested gene-specific primers were used first, then communal superprimers amplified exponentially. TCRdb reprocessed the multiplex PCR reads via MiXCR and lists one record per CDR3 protein. Found here are about 14,000 distinct CDR3 sequences, roughly three fifths of them singletons; the top ten hold roughly 1.9%. Anti-CD25 beads selected CD4+CD25+ regulatory T cells from positively selected CD4+ cells. The sample taken for sequencing was Tregs sorted from blood. The receptors here all came from a middle-aged man in good health.

The chain is built from TRBV2 and TRBJ1-1, with D tentatively TRBD1 (5 bases). In germline, CDR1 is SNHLY, CDR2 FYNNEI. There are 13 residues in the CDR3. The ends were cut back, 6 bases at V and 2 bases at J, with 10 bases in the middle. The CDR3 here is CASRVRTNTEAFF. CDR3 nucleotides: TGTGCCAGCAGAGTACGGACAAACACTGAAGCTTTCTTT.

V gene TRBV20-1 combines with J gene TRBJ2-1; D may be TRBD1 (6 bases). Trimming took 3 bases from V and 6 from J, leaving 15 bases between them. The CDR3 is 14 residues long. Germline V gene lookup returns CDR1 DFQATT and CDR2 SNEGSKA (reference sequence). CDR3 nucleotides: TGCAGTGCTAGTTCTGCTAGGGGGAGCAATGAGCAGTTCTTC. It translates to CSASSARGSNEQFF.

This chain joins TRBV29-1 and TRBJ1-1, with a possible D match to TRBD1 (5 bases). V was trimmed by 7 bases and J by 2 bases, leaving 11 bases between them. Germline V gives CDR1 SQVTM, CDR2 ANQGSEA. The CDR3 length is 12 residues. Written as DNA, the CDR3 is TGCAGCGCCTCGAGGGGCAACACTGAAGCTTTCTTT. It specifies CSASRGNTEAFF.

The rearrangement joins TRBV19 to TRBJ1-1; D is unresolved. This CDR3 spans 14 amino acids. V was trimmed by 3 bases and J by 1 base, leaving 9 bases between them. The V gene's germline CDR1 is LNHDA and CDR2 SQIVND (reference sequence). The CDR3 DNA is TGTGCCAGTAGTATGGGTGGGAGGAACACTGAAGCTTTCTTT. Encoded protein: CASSMGGRNTEAFF.

The J gene is TRBJ2-1, the V gene TRBV20-1; tentative D call: TRBD2 (7 bases). Trimming removed 3 bases at V and 4 bases at J, with 19 bases between. Germline CDR1 is DFQATT and CDR2 is SNEGSKA (reference sequence). The CDR3 runs 16 residues. The CDR3 nucleotides are TGCAGTGCTAGGGGGCGGCGGCGGGGGCAATACAATGAGCAGTTCTTC. Protein sequence: CSARGRRRGQYNEQFF.

The gene calls are TRBV6-6 and TRBJ2-1, with 7 bases that match TRBD2. Germline lookup yields CDR1 MNHNY and CDR2 SVGAGI (reference sequence). J lost 15 bases, V lost 4 bases, and 12 bases had no gene match. The CDR3 sequence is 13 residues long. The CDR3 loop is CASSWGSGLIGFF. The CDR3 region has the DNA TGTGCCAGCAGTTGGGGTAGCGGGCTAATTGGGTTCTTC.

On this clonotype itself: Since the CDR3 does not end with the conserved phenylalanine or tryptophan, this likely comes from a read error. The chain employs TRBV28 and TRBJ1-2, with a weak D call TRBD1 (5 bases). The CDR3 spans 12 residues. The germline V gene encodes CDR1 MDHEN and CDR2 SYDVKM. Trimming cost V 5 bases and J 4 bases, with 8 bases left between them. The chain's CDR3 is CASSGGAYGYTS. DNA for the CDR3: TGTGCCAGCAGTGGAGGGGCCTATGGCTACACCTCC.

The chain has TRBV11-2 and TRBJ2-7; 7 nucleotides align to TRBD2. The CDR3 runs to 14 residues. Germline CDR1 SGHAT, CDR2 FQNNGV. J gave up 2 bases and V 5 bases, and 6 bases lay outside the gene matches. CDR3 sequence reads: CASSASSGPYEQYF. CDR3 bases: TGTGCCAGCAGCGCGTCTAGCGGCCCCTACGAGCAGTACTTC. The whole variable domain, remainder taken from reference TRBV11-2 and TRBJ2-7, is EAGVAQSPRYKIIEKRQSVAFWCNPISGHATLYWYQQILGQGPKLLIQFQNNGVVDDSQLPKDRFSAERLKGVDSTLKIQPAKLEDSAVYLCASSASSGPYEQYFGPGTRLTVT.

J is TRBJ2-7 and V is TRBV10-3, with D unresolved. Germline V CDR1 and CDR2: ENHRY, SYGVKD. Trimming pared 0 bases from V and 7 bases from J, leaving 7 bases between. This CDR3 region has 12 residues. CDR3 amino acids: CAISESGWEQYF. The CDR3, as DNA: TGTGCCATCAGTGAGTCTGGGTGGGAGCAGTACTTC.

CDR3 in DNA: TGTGCCAGCTCACCGGACAGGAATAATTCACCCCTCCACTTT. This translates into CASSPDRNNSPLHF. The chain has TRBV18 and TRBJ1-6, with TRBD1 matching 7 bases. Per germline, CDR1 KGHSH and CDR2 LQKENI. The CDR3 runs 14 residues. Unmatched junction bases numbered 1, after V lost 3 bases and J lost 5 bases.